This TCR beta chain was found in a study of cytomegalovirus exposure and HLA in healthy donors. Study-wide context: An early release of data contained approximately 80 million unique TCRs, which came from HLA-typed donors.

Study findings and constraints: Most sequenced TCRs were rare (though some public TCRs occurred in many donors). V- and J-gene trimming of TCR beta was linked (in a later analysis) to a missense DCLRE1C variant. In a later analysis, an Asian-associated ancestry cluster reportedly showed fewer N-insertions than the 666-donor mean.

Regarding this clone: Its antigen is undetermined.

PCR amplification relied on 60 Vbeta primers (plus 13 Jbeta primers). Assay used: immunoSEQ multiplex PCR; TCRdb lists only in-frame clones, some missing. This listing includes about 160,000 clones. The germline V gene has CDR1 GTSNPN and CDR2 SVGIG (reference sequence). Trimming took off 1 base at V and 0 bases at J, with 7 bases between the two ends. The CDR3 has 13 amino acids. The sequenced material came from PBMCs. The rearrangement joins TRBV30 to TRBJ2-7; maybe TRBD1 (5 bases). The TCR sequence derives from a woman aged 50 to 60 in good health and CMV-seronegative. CDR3 coding DNA: TGTGCCTGGAGTGCCAGGGACTCCTACGAGCAGTACTTC. This translates into CAWSARDSYEQYF.